This T cell receptor beta chain was documented in a study of T cells in Graves' hyperthyroidism and ophthalmopathy. Using RNA transcripts as the source, TCR beta CDR3 regions were amplified. Using the HTBI primer set, a first-round RT-PCR was run on the TCR CDR3. MiXCR was run by TCRdb on the multiplex PCR reads, yielding one entry per CDR3 protein. The table lists around 290,000 distinct CDR3 sequences, about 15% of them singletons, with about 51% in the top ten. Findings and limits, study-wide: Clonotypes that were expanded in thyroid above 0.001 mostly appeared in blood too. Before onset, ophthalmopathy was predicted by the model a median roughly 6.4 months earlier.

Regarding this clonotype: What it recognizes is unknown. At one end, the junction sequence differs from germline, possibly due to a read error.

CDR3 size: 15 residues. Per germline, CDR1 LNHDA and CDR2 SQIVND (reference sequence). The TCR was taken from a woman in her sixties with Graves' ophthalmopathy. Input material: blood. The rearrangement uses TRBV19 and TRBJ2-7, with TRBD1 matching over 9 bases. CDR3 nucleotides: TGTGCCTGTAGTCCGACAGGGGGACTCTCCTACGAGCAGTACTTC. Its protein product is CACSPTGGLSYEQYF.